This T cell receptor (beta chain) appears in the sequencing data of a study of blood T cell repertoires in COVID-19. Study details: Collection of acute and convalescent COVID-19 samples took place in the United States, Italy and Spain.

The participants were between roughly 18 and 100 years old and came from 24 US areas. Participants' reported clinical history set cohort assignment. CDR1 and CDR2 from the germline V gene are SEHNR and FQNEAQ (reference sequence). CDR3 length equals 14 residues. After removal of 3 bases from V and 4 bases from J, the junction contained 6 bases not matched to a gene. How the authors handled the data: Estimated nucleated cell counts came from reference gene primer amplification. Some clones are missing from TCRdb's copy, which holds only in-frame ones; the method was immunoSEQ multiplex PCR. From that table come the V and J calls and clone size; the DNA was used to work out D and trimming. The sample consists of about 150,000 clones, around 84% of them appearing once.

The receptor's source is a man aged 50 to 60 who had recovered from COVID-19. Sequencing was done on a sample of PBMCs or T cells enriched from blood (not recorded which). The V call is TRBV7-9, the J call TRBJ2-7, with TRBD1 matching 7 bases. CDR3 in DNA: TGTGCCAGCAGCTTCGGGACAGATGAATACGAGCAGTACTTC. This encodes CASSFGTDEYEQYF. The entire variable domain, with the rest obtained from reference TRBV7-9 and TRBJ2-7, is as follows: DTGVSQNPRHKITKRGQNVTFRCDPISEHNRLYWYRQTLGQGPEFLTYFQNEAQLEKSRLLSDRFSAERPKGSFSTLEIQRTEQGDSAMYLCASSFGTDEYEQYFGPGTRLTVT.